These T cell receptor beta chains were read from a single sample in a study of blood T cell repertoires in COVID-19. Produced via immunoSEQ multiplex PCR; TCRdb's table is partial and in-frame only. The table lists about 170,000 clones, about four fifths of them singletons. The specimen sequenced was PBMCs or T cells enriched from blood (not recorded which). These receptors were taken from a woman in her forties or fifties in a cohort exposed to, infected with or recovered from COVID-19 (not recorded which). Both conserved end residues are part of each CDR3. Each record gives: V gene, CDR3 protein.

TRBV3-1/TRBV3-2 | CASSQDRDRGIEQYF
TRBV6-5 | CASSKRTGSVTEAFF
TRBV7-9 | CASSLAGTITYNSPLHF
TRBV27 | CASSLSTGLWETQYF
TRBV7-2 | CASSLVGRASGGLTDTQYF
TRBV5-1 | CASSLNPGQGMETQYF
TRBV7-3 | CASSAGQEDHEQYF
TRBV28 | CASSHPTPTGSQYLDQPQHF
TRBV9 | CASSVLEVGYEQYF
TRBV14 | CASSETGLGYTF
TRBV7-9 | CASSSPTGNYGYTF
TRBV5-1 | CASSPGGDYEKLFF
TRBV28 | CASSSADKYEQYF
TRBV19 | CASSAETVGNTIYF
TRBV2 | CASSVSGNQNTIYF
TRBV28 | CASSLDPRRETQYF
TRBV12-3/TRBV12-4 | CASSLSWFGEQYF